A single sample gave rise to the 3 T cell receptor beta chains below, sequenced in a study of blood T cell repertoires in COVID-19. The protocol was immunoSEQ multiplex PCR, while the TCRdb copy is restricted to in-frame clones and leaves out a portion. The sample yields roughly 99,000 clones, around 90% seen once. Specimen: peripheral blood. The receptors were gathered from a man aged 45-60 years with COVID-19, enrolled during active disease.

This clone was recorded once. V usage is TRBV27 and J usage is TRBJ2-7, with a possible D match to TRBD1 (5 bases). From germline, CDR1 is MNHEY and CDR2 SMNVEV (reference sequence). Trimming took off 6 bases at V and 3 bases at J, with 12 bases between the two ends. This CDR3 contains 13 residues. Written as DNA, the CDR3 is TGTGCCAGCAGACATGCCCAGGGCTACGAGCAGTACTTC. Its protein product is CASRHAQGYEQYF.

This chain joins TRBV27 and TRBJ1-1; TRBD1 is a possible D gene (6 bases). The V end lost 6 bases, the J end lost 3 bases, and 14 bases lay between the germline ends. CDR1 is MNHEY, CDR2 SMNVEV, per germline (reference sequence). The CDR3 totals 14 residues. CDR3 nucleotides: TGTGCCAGCAGGGAAACAGGGTTTTACACTGAAGCTTTCTTT. Amino acid sequence: CASRETGFYTEAFF.

This clone was seen just once. The V gene is TRBV18, the J gene TRBJ1-2; 8 nucleotides match TRBD1. The junction had 3 bases not matched to a gene; V was cut back by 5 bases and J by 4 bases. The CDR3 totals 13 residues. Germline-derived CDR1 and CDR2 are KGHSH and LQKENI. The CDR3 DNA reads TGTGCCAGCTCAATGGGACAGGCCTATGGCTACACCTTC. Residues: CASSMGQAYGYTF.